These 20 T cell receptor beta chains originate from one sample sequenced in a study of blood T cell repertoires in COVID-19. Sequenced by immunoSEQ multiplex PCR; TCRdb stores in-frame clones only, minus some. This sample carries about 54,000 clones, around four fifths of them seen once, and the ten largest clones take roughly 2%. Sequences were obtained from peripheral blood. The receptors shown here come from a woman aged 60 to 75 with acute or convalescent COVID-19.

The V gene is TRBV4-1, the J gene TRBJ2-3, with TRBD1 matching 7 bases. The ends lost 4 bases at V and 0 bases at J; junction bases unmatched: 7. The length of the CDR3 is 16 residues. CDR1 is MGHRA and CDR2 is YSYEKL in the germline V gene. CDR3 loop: CASSLDRTGSTDTQYF. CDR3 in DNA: TGCGCCAGCAGCCTTGACCGGACAGGTAGCACAGATACGCAGTATTTT.

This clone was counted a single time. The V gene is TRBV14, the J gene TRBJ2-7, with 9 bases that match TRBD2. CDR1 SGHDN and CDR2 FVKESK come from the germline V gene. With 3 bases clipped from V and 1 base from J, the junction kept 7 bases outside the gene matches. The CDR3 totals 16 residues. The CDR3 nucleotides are TGTGCCAGCAGCCAGGGACTAGCCGCGGCGTCCTACGAGCAGTACTTC. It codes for CASSQGLAAASYEQYF.

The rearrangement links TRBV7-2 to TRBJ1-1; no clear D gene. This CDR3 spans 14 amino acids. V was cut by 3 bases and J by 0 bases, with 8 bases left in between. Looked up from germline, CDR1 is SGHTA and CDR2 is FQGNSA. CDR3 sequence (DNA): TGTGCCAGCAGCTTCCGAAACTTGAACACTGAAGCTTTCTTT. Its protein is CASSFRNLNTEAFF.

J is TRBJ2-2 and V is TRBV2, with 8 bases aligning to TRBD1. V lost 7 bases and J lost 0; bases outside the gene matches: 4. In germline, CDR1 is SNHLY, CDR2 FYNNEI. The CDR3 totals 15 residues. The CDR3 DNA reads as TGTGCCAGCACCCGGACAGGGACGAACACCGGGGAGCTGTTTTTT. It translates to CASTRTGTNTGELFF.

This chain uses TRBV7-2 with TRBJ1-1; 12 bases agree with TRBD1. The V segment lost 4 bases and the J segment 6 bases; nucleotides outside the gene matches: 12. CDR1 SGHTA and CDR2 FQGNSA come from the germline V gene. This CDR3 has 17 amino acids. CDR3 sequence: CASSSTRDRGLQAEAFF. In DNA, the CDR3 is TGTGCCAGCAGCTCCACAAGGGACAGGGGGCTTCAAGCTGAAGCTTTCTTT.

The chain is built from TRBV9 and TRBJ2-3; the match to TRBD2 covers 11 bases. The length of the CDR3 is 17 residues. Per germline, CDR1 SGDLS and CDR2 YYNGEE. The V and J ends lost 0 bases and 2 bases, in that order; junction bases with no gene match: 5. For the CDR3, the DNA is TGTGCCAGCAGCGTAGGGCTAGCGGGGGGCAACACAGATACGCAGTATTTT. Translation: CASSVGLAGGNTDTQYF.

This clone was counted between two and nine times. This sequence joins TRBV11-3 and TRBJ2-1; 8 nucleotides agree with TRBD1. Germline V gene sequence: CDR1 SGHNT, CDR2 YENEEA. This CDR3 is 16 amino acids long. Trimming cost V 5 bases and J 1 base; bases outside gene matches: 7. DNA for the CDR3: TGTGCCAGCAGCGTGCAGGGGGCCACTTCCTACAATGAGCAGTTCTTC. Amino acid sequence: CASSVQGATSYNEQFF. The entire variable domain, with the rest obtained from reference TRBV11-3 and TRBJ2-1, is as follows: EAGVVQSPRYKIIEKKQPVAFWCNPISGHNTLYWYLQNLGQGPELLIRYENEEAVDDSQLPKDRFSAERLKGVDSTLKIQPAELGDSAVYLCASSVQGATSYNEQFFGPGTRLTVL.

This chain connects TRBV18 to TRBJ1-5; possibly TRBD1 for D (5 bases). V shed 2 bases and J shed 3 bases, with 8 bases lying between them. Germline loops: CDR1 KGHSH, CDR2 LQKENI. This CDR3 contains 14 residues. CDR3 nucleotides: TGTGCCAGCTCACCATCAGGGAACAATCAGCCCCAGCATTTT. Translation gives CASSPSGNNQPQHF.

CDR3 region: CASSQGPLVGGRNEQFF. The CDR3 bases are TGCGCCAGCAGCCAAGGTCCCCTGGTAGGGGGACGCAATGAGCAGTTCTTC. V usage is TRBV4-1 and J usage is TRBJ2-1, with D possibly TRBD1 on 6 matching bases. Per the germline V gene, CDR1 is MGHRA and CDR2 is YSYEKL. This CDR3 has 17 amino acids. Deletions cut 1 base from V and 6 bases from J, with 19 bases between.

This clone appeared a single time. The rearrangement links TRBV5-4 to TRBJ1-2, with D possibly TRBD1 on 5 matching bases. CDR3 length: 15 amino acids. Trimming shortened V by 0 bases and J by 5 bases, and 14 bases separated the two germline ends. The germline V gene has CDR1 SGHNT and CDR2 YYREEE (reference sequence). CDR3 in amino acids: CASSLAGTGDYGYTF. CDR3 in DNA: TGTGCCAGCAGCTTGGCCGGAACAGGAGATTATGGCTACACCTTC.

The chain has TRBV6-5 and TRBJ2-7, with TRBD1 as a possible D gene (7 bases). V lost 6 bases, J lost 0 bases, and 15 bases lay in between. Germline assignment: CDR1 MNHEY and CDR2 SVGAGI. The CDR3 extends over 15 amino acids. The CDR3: CASRTPGGSSYEQYF. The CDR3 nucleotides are TGTGCCAGCAGGACCCCAGGGGGGAGCTCCTACGAGCAGTACTTC.

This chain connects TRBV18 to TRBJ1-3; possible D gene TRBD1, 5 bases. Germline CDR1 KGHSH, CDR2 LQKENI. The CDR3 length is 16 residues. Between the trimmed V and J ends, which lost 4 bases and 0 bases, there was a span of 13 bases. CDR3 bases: TGTGCCAGCTCACTGGGGCCCCGCACCTCTGGAAACACCATATATTTT. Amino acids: CASSLGPRTSGNTIYF.

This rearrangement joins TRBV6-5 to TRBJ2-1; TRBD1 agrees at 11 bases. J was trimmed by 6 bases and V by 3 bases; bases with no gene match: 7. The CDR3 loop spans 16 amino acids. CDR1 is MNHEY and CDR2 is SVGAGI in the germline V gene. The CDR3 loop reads CASSYAGTGGFNEQFF. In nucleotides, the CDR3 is TGTGCCAGCAGTTATGCCGGGACAGGGGGTTTCAATGAGCAGTTCTTC.

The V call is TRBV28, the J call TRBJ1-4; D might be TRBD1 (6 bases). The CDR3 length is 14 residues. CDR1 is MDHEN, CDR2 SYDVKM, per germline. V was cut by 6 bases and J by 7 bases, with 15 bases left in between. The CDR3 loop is CASSEQGRSEKLFF. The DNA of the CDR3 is TGTGCCAGCAGCGAACAGGGACGGAGTGAAAAACTGTTTTTT.

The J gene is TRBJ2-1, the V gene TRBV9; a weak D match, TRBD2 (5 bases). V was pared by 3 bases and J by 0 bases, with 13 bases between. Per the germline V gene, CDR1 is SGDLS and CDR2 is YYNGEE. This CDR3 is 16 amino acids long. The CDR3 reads CASSELPGFSYNEQFF. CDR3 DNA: TGTGCCAGCAGCGAACTGCCGGGGTTCTCCTACAATGAGCAGTTCTTC.

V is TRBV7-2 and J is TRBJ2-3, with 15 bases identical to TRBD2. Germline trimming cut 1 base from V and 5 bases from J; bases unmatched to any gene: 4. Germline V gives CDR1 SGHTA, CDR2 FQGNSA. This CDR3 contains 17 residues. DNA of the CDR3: TGTGCCAGCAGCTTAGGCCGGACTAGCGGGGGGGGAGATACGCAGTATTTT. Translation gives CASSLGRTSGGGDTQYF.

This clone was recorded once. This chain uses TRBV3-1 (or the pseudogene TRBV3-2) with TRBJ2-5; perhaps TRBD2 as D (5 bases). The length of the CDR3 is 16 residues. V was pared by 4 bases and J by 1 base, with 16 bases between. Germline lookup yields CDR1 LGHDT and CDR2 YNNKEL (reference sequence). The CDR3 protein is CASSLTNRGFQETQYF. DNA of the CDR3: TGTGCCAGCAGCCTGACTAACCGGGGATTCCAAGAGACCCAGTACTTC.

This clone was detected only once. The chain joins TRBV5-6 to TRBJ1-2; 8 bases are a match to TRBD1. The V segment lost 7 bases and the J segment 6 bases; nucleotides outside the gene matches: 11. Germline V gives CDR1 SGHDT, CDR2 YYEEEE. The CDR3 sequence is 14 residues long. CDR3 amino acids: CASRRTGKRDGYTF. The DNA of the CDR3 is TGTGCCAGCCGACGGACAGGGAAAAGAGATGGCTACACCTTC.

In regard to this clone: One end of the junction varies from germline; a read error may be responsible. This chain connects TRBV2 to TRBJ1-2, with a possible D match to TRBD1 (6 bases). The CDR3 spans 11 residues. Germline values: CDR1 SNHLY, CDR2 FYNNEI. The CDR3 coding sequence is TGTGCCAGCGGACGACAGGATTCAAAAGACTTC. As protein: CASGRQDSKDF.

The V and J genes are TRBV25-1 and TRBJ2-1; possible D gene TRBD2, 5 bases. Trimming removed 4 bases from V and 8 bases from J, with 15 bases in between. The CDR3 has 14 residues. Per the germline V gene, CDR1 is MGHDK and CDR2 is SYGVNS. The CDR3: CASSGSTGFDEQFF. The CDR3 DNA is TGTGCCAGCAGTGGGAGTACGGGGTTTGATGAGCAGTTCTTC.